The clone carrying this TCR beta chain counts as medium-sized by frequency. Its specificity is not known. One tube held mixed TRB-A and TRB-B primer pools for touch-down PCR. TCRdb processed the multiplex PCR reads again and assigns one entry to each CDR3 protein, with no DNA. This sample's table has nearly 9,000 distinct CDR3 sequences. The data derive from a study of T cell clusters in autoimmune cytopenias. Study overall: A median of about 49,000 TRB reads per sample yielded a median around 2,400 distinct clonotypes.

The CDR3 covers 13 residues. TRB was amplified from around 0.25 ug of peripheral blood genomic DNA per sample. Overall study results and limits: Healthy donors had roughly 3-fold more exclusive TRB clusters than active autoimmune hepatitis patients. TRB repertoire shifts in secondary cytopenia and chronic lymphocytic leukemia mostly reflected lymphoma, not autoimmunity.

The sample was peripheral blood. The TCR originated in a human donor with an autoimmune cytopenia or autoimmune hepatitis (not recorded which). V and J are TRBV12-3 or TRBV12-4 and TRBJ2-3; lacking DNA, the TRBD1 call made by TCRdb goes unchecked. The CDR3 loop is CASLRTGTDTQYF.